The next 24 T cell receptor beta chains were all read from a single sample in a study of identical twins. TCRdb independently ran MiXCR on the 5' RACE reads; one entry per CDR3 protein. Of 700,000 to 950,000 distinct CDR3 sequences listed, about 12% are singletons. Separately, the same data were catalogued under a study of yellow fever vaccine responses in identical twins.

Sequencing was done on a sample of PBMCs. The receptors come from a woman under 30 in good health.

The chain recombines TRBV5-5 with TRBJ2-2; tentatively, D is TRBD1 (5 bases). The CDR3 is 14 residues long. Per germline, CDR1 SGHKS and CDR2 YYEKEE (reference sequence). V was shortened by 6 bases and J by 6 bases, with 15 bases between the two germline ends. The DNA for the CDR3 is TGTGCCAGCACCTACGTCCAGGGTTCCGGGGAGCTGTTTTTT. Translation: CASTYVQGSGELFF. Variable domain in full (rest from reference TRBV5-5 and TRBJ2-2): DAGVTQSPTHLIKTRGQQVTLRCSPISGHKSVSWYQQVLGQGPQFIFQYYEKEERGRGNFPDRFSARQFPNYSSELNVNALLLGDSALYLCASTYVQGSGELFFGEGSRLTVL.

The chain links TRBV5-4 to TRBJ2-2; 8 bases map to TRBD1. The CDR3 loop spans 16 amino acids. V lost 5 bases, J lost 4 bases, and 10 bases stayed unmatched. Germline CDR1 reads SGHNT; CDR2 reads YYREEE (reference sequence). The CDR3 loop is CASSGGQGRVTGELFF. In nucleotides, the CDR3 is TGTGCCAGCAGTGGTGGACAGGGTCGGGTCACCGGGGAGCTGTTTTTT.

V usage is TRBV12-3 or TRBV12-4 and J usage is TRBJ2-2; TRBD1 matches at 10 bases. With 4 bases clipped from V and 3 bases from J, the junction kept 2 bases outside the gene matches. The CDR3 totals 15 residues. As DNA, the CDR3 is TGTGCCAGCAGTTCGACAGGGGGCTACACCGGGGAGCTGTTTTTT. It codes for CASSSTGGYTGELFF.

Only a few counts were recorded for this clonotype. The chain recombines TRBV2 with TRBJ2-5; 7 nucleotides line up with TRBD1. After removal of 7 bases from V and 2 bases from J, the junction contained 4 bases not matched to a gene. CDR1 and CDR2 from the germline V gene are SNHLY and FYNNEI. This CDR3 has 13 residues. DNA for the CDR3: TGTGCCAGCACGGGACAGCTTCAAGAGACCCAGTACTTC. Translation gives CASTGQLQETQYF.

This clonotype was seen a few times. The chain uses TRBV11-2 and TRBJ2-4, with TRBD2 matching 7 bases. With 1 base clipped from V and 0 bases from J, the junction kept 12 bases outside the gene matches. CDR3 size: 19 residues. Germline assignment: CDR1 SGHAT and CDR2 FQNNGV. CDR3 protein: CASSLGGLRFPIAKNIQYF. The CDR3, as DNA: TGTGCCAGCAGCTTAGGGGGACTAAGATTCCCTATAGCCAAAAACATTCAGTACTTC.

This clonotype was found many times. The gene calls are TRBV28 and TRBJ2-1, with 11 nucleotides matching TRBD2. Germline assignment: CDR1 MDHEN and CDR2 SYDVKM. This CDR3 has 16 residues. Unmatched junction bases numbered 8, after V lost 6 bases and J lost 4 bases. The CDR3 bases are TGTGCCAGCAGACCAGCCGGGACTAGCGGATACAATGAGCAGTTCTTC. It specifies CASRPAGTSGYNEQFF.

This clonotype was seen repeatedly, ten times or more. The chain is built from TRBV10-3 and TRBJ2-1, with TRBD1 as a possible D gene (6 bases). The V gene's germline CDR1 is ENHRY and CDR2 SYGVKD. CDR3 length equals 15 residues. Deletions cut 3 bases from V and 0 bases from J, with 9 bases between. CDR3 residues: CAISERDNSYNEQFF. CDR3 sequence (DNA): TGTGCCATCAGTGAAAGGGACAACTCCTACAATGAGCAGTTCTTC.

On this clonotype: Given a much more abundant clone one base away, this may be a read error. The chain combines TRBV10-3 with TRBJ2-3; D is unclear. V was pared by 5 bases and J by 4 bases, with 4 bases between. Germline V CDR1 and CDR2: ENHRY, SYGVKD. The CDR3 extends over 11 amino acids. The CDR3 DNA follows: TGTGCCATCAGTTTATCAGATACGCAGTATTTT. This sequence encodes CAISLSDTQYF.

Ten or more counts support this clonotype. This chain connects TRBV7-8 to TRBJ2-3, with D tentatively TRBD2 (6 bases). This CDR3 spans 16 amino acids. Germline V lookup: CDR1 SGHVS, CDR2 FQNEAQ. The V and J ends lost 5 bases and 2 bases respectively, with 17 bases between them. CDR3 amino acids: CASSRTAGGTTDTQYF. CDR3 nucleotide sequence: TGTGCCAGCAGCCGGACCGCGGGCGGGACCACAGATACGCAGTATTTT. Together with reference TRBV7-8 and TRBJ2-3, the CDR3 gives the full variable domain: GAGVSQSPRYKVAKRGQDVALRCDPISGHVSLFWYQQALGQGPEFLTYFQNEAQLDKSGLPSDRFFAERPEGSVSTLKIQRTQQEDSAVYLCASSRTAGGTTDTQYFGPGTRLTVL.

This clonotype was found a few times. This sequence joins TRBV28 and TRBJ2-7; a possible D gene is TRBD2 (7 bases). Germline V gives CDR1 MDHEN, CDR2 SYDVKM. The V gene lost 7 bases and the J gene lost 4 bases, with 17 bases spanning the gap. The CDR3 has 14 residues. The CDR3 region is CASTQGGGRYEQYF. The CDR3 nucleotides are TGTGCCAGCACCCAAGGGGGGGGAAGGTACGAGCAGTACTTC. Based on the CDR3 plus reference TRBV28 and TRBJ2-7, the full variable domain is DVKVTQSSRYLVKRTGEKVFLECVQDMDHENMFWYRQDPGLGLRLIYFSYDVKMKEKGDIPEGYSVSREKKERFSLILESASTNQTSMYLCASTQGGGRYEQYFGPGTRLTVT.

As DNA, the CDR3 is TGTGCCACACGCACAGGGGACAATCAGCCCCAGCATTTT. Protein product: CATRTGDNQPQHF. The chain combines TRBV6-6 with TRBJ1-5; the match to TRBD1 covers 7 bases. There are 13 residues in the CDR3. Germline CDR1 and CDR2: MNHNY and SVGAGI (reference sequence). V shed 10 bases and J 3 bases; nucleotides not matched to a gene: 6.

The chain joins TRBV7-8 to TRBJ2-3; D gene unclear. The V gene lost 1 base and the J gene lost 0 bases, with 11 bases spanning the gap. The V gene's germline CDR1 is SGHVS and CDR2 FQNEAQ. CDR3 size: 16 residues. Written as DNA, the CDR3 is TGTGCCAGCAGCTTAGATTTGGGCCTTAGCACAGATACGCAGTATTTT. This translates into CASSLDLGLSTDTQYF.

The table lists this clonotype with a few counts. The chain employs TRBV5-1 and TRBJ1-4; TRBD1 might be the D (5 bases). Trimming took 6 bases from V and 4 from J, leaving 13 bases between them. Germline assignment: CDR1 SGHRS and CDR2 YFSETQ. The CDR3 contains 14 residues. The CDR3 here is CASNKGADNEKLFF. In nucleotides, the CDR3 is TGCGCCAGCAACAAAGGGGCCGATAATGAAAAACTGTTTTTT. The full variable domain, rest sourced from reference TRBV5-1 and TRBJ1-4, is KAGVTQTPRYLIKTRGQQVTLSCSPISGHRSVSWYQQTPGQGLQFLFEYFSETQRNKGNFPGRFSGRQFSNSRSEMNVSTLELGDSALYLCASNKGADNEKLFFGSGTQLSVL.

About this clonotype itself: A much larger clonotype is one base distant, so this may be a read error. The chain couples TRBV2 to TRBJ2-1; 7 nucleotides agree with TRBD1. CDR1 and CDR2 from the germline V gene are SNHLY and FYNNEI. V was clipped by 5 bases and J by 8 bases; unmatched bases: 12. The CDR3 is made up of 15 amino acids. In nucleotides, the CDR3 is TGTGCCAGCAGTAAAAGGACAGGAACCTTTGATGAGCAGTTCTTC. Protein sequence: CASSKRTGTFDEQFF.

This clonotype was picked up a small number of times. The chain recombines TRBV11-2 with TRBJ1-1, with D maybe TRBD1 (5 bases). Trimming removed 0 bases at V and 1 base at J, with 15 bases between. The CDR3 loop spans 17 amino acids. The V gene's germline CDR1 is SGHAT and CDR2 FQNNGV. The CDR3 here is CASSLDVGHWSNTEAFF. The CDR3 DNA reads TGTGCCAGCAGCTTAGACGTGGGGCACTGGTCGAACACTGAAGCTTTCTTT.

In its sample, this clonotype was seen a few times. CDR3 DNA sequence: TGTGCCACCAGCAGAGCGGTACAGCACACAGATACGCAGTATTTT. Translated, it gives CATSRAVQHTDTQYF. The chain employs TRBV15 and TRBJ2-3; D is uncertain. The germline V and J ends were trimmed by 1 base and 2 bases, with 10 bases remaining between them. The CDR3 runs 15 residues. Germline lookup yields CDR1 LNHNV and CDR2 YYDKDF (reference sequence).

This chain links TRBV9 with TRBJ2-5; 15 bases align to TRBD2. V trimming: 3 bases; J trimming: 3 bases; junction bases outside the gene matches: 3. The CDR3 has 16 amino acids. The germline gives CDR1 SGDLS, CDR2 YYNGEE. The DNA for the CDR3 is TGTGCCAGCAGCGGGACTAGCGGGGGGGGTGAAGAGACCCAGTACTTC. It codes for CASSGTSGGGEETQYF.

J is TRBJ1-1 and V is TRBV2, with a weak D call TRBD1 (5 bases). The V end was cut by 7 bases, the J end by 1 base, with 16 bases between. The CDR3 runs 15 residues. Germline V CDR1 and CDR2: SNHLY, FYNNEI. CDR3 DNA sequence: TGTGCCAGCATCGATGATACCCAGGGGAACACTGAAGCTTTCTTT. It translates to CASIDDTQGNTEAFF.

The chain couples TRBV27 to TRBJ2-7; D may be TRBD1 or TRBD2 (5 bases each). The CDR3 has 17 residues. CDR1 and CDR2 from the germline V gene are MNHEY and SMNVEV (reference sequence). Trimming removed 3 bases at V and 2 bases at J, with 20 bases between. For the CDR3, the DNA is TGTGCCAGCAGTTTCCAGCCCCTTCAACTGGGGGCCTACGAGCAGTACTTC. This encodes CASSFQPLQLGAYEQYF.

The table lists this clonotype with a few counts. The chain carries TRBV9 and TRBJ2-2, with a tentative D call TRBD1 (5 bases). Trimming shortened V by 0 bases and J by 5 bases, and 11 bases separated the two germline ends. Looked up from germline, CDR1 is SGDLS and CDR2 is YYNGEE. The CDR3 extends over 15 amino acids. The CDR3 reads CASSVVPKGTGELFF. The CDR3 region has the DNA TGTGCCAGCAGCGTAGTACCTAAGGGGACCGGGGAGCTGTTTTTT.

This clonotype was counted between two and nine times. The V gene is TRBV5-1, the J gene TRBJ2-7; a weak D match, TRBD2 (7 bases). This CDR3 contains 15 residues. Germline-derived CDR1 and CDR2 are SGHRS and YFSETQ. V was cut by 0 bases and J by 1 base, with 11 bases left in between. CDR3 in DNA: TGCGCCAGCAGCTTGGGGGGGGGGCAATCCTACGAGCAGTACGTC. Protein product: CASSLGGGQSYEQYV.

This clonotype has only a few counts. The chain has TRBV3-1 and TRBJ2-2; D possibly uses TRBD1 or TRBD2 (5 bases each). The germline V gene encodes CDR1 LGHDT and CDR2 YNNKEL (reference sequence). The CDR3 loop spans 19 amino acids. V was pared by 2 bases and J by 0 bases, with 19 bases between. The DNA of the CDR3 is TGTGCCAGCAGCCAATGGGCAGGGAGACTTCGCGCGAACACCGGGGAGCTGTTTTTT. The encoded protein is CASSQWAGRLRANTGELFF.

The chain recombines TRBV3-1 with TRBJ2-5, with D perhaps matching TRBD2 (6 bases). The V end lost 2 bases, the J end lost 0 bases, and 10 bases lay between the germline ends. The CDR3 has 15 amino acids. Germline V gene lookup returns CDR1 LGHDT and CDR2 YNNKEL (reference sequence). The CDR3 nucleotides read TGTGCCAGCAGCCAACCCCGCGGGAACCAAGAGACCCAGTACTTC. This codes for CASSQPRGNQETQYF.

As DNA, the CDR3 is TGCGCCAGCAGCCAAGGACTCCCCGGGGGGGAGCAGTTCTTC. Translating gives CASSQGLPGGEQFF. This sequence joins TRBV4-1 and TRBJ2-1; 7 bases match TRBD2. The V gene's germline CDR1 is MGHRA and CDR2 YSYEKL. CDR3 length: 14 amino acids. V lost 1 base, J lost 10 bases, and 7 bases stayed unmatched.